These T cell receptor beta chains were read from a single sample in a study of T cell responses to AZD1222 COVID-19 vaccine. Here immunoSEQ multiplex PCR was the method, and the copy in TCRdb shows in-frame clones only, minus some. The repertoire holds 140,000 to 150,000 clones, 82% seen once, with around 4.3% in the top ten. The sample here was peripheral blood, taken on day 0 of MenACWY control vaccination. The origin of the receptors is an adult in good health. Both conserved end residues are part of each CDR3. The D gene is left open where the match is weak. Clone size, where shown, is once, few, many, or a class for clones that have expanded.

d_call j_call clone_size v_call cdr3_aa cdr3_nt
. TRBJ1-6 . TRBV11-1 CASSLASGDNSPLHF TGTGCCAGCAGCTTAGCTTCAGGGGATAATTCACCCCTCCACTTT
. TRBJ1-4 . TRBV4-1 CASSQEGGGFREKLFF TGCGCCAGCAGCCAAGAAGGAGGGGGGTTTCGTGAAAAACTGTTTTTT
. TRBJ2-5 once TRBV7-3 CASSRFGSGETQYF TGTGCCAGCAGCCGGTTCGGGAGTGGAGAGACCCAGTACTTC
TRBD1 TRBJ1-2 . TRBV5-1 CASSDRTGSVLGYTF TGCGCCAGCAGCGACCGGACAGGGTCTGTACTTGGCTACACCTTC
TRBD1 TRBJ1-5 . TRBV19 CASKDRGSNQPQHF TGTGCCAGCAAGGACAGGGGGTCGAATCAGCCCCAGCATTTT
. TRBJ1-5 . TRBV6-1 CASSEGGFQPQHF TGTGCCAGCAGTGAAGGAGGTTTTCAGCCCCAGCATTTT
. TRBJ1-6 . TRBV4-1 CASSRTGPQLPGSYNSPLHF TGCGCCAGCAGCCGAACCGGGCCGCAATTGCCCGGTTCCTATAATTCACCCCTCCACTTT
TRBD2 TRBJ2-7 . TRBV4-1 CASSPTARGETYEQYF TGCGCCAGCAGCCCTACCGCGCGGGGGGAAACCTACGAGCAGTACTTC
TRBD1 TRBJ1-1 . TRBV3-1/TRBV3-2 CASSQAGGHLNTEAFF TGTGCCAGCAGCCAGGCAGGGGGCCACCTGAACACTGAAGCTTTCTTT
. TRBJ2-5 . TRBV20-1 CSASRGGQETQYF TGCAGTGCTAGTCGTGGGGGGCAAGAGACCCAGTACTTC
TRBD1 TRBJ1-3 . TRBV5-1 CASSLSGTGGPHSGNTIYF TGCGCCAGCAGCCTCTCCGGGACAGGGGGCCCCCACTCTGGAAACACCATATATTTT
TRBD2 TRBJ2-7 few TRBV29-1 CSAGTSGGTFYEQYF TGCAGCGCCGGGACTAGCGGGGGGACCTTCTACGAGCAGTACTTC
. TRBJ2-3 once TRBV5-1 CASRPGNTDTQYF TGCGCCAGCAGGCCAGGCAACACAGATACGCAGTATTTT
TRBD2 TRBJ2-5 . TRBV7-9 CASSSAAGGQETQYF TGTGCCAGCAGCTCAGCAGCGGGGGGGCAAGAGACCCAGTACTTC
. TRBJ1-4 . TRBV5-1 CASSLSGISNEKLFF TGCGCCAGCAGCTTATCAGGGATCAGTAATGAAAAACTGTTTTTT
. TRBJ2-1 . TRBV4-1 CASSQRSDASYNEQFF TGCGCCAGCAGCCAAAGGTCAGATGCCTCCTACAATGAGCAGTTCTTC
. TRBJ2-1 . TRBV7-3 CASSFDGPKRNEQFF TGTGCCAGCAGCTTCGACGGACCGAAGCGCAATGAGCAGTTCTTC
TRBD2 TRBJ2-5 . TRBV29-1 CSAQFRGGETQYF TGCAGCGCGCAATTCCGGGGGGGCGAGACCCAGTACTTC
. TRBJ2-1 . TRBV27 CASSLVGDSYNEQFF TGTGCCAGCAGTTTGGTCGGCGACTCCTACAATGAGCAGTTCTTC
. TRBJ1-3 . TRBV3-1/TRBV3-2 CASSQWGNGNTIYF TGTGCCAGCAGCCAATGGGGGAATGGAAACACCATATATTTT
. TRBJ2-5 . TRBV5-6 CASSPTTRETQYF TGTGCCAGCAGCCCCACGACTAGAGAGACCCAGTACTTC
. TRBJ2-3 . TRBV18 CASSHRGDTQYF TGTGCCAGCTCGCACAGAGGAGATACGCAGTATTTT
. TRBJ2-1 . TRBV14 CASNQGGLNNEQFF TGTGCCAGCAACCAGGGGGGTCTCAACAATGAGCAGTTCTTC
TRBD1 TRBJ1-1 few TRBV7-9 CASSLGQGARSSEAFF TGTGCCAGCAGCCTTGGACAGGGGGCAAGGAGTTCAGAAGCTTTCTTT
TRBD1 TRBJ2-7 . TRBV2 CASGRTGYEQYF TGTGCCAGCGGCAGGACAGGGTACGAGCAGTACTTC